The following is a T cell receptor beta chain sequence with its context. The data were taken from a study of T cell responses to AZD1222 COVID-19 vaccine. Germline V gene sequence: CDR1 SQVTM, CDR2 ANQGSEA. The CDR3 runs to 15 residues. After removal of 4 bases from V and 3 bases from J, the junction contained 4 bases not matched to a gene. TCRdb keeps only in-frame clones here, not all; method: immunoSEQ multiplex PCR. The sample contains about 120,000 clones, around 80% of which appear only once. The clonotype was recovered from an adult in good health. This chain uses TRBV29-1 with TRBJ2-1, with TRBD2 identical over 12 bases. The material was peripheral blood, obtained on day 0 of AZD1222 vaccination. CDR3 loop: CSVGRTSGNYNEQFF. Here the CDR3 DNA reads TGCAGCGTTGGCAGGACTAGCGGGAACTACAATGAGCAGTTCTTC.